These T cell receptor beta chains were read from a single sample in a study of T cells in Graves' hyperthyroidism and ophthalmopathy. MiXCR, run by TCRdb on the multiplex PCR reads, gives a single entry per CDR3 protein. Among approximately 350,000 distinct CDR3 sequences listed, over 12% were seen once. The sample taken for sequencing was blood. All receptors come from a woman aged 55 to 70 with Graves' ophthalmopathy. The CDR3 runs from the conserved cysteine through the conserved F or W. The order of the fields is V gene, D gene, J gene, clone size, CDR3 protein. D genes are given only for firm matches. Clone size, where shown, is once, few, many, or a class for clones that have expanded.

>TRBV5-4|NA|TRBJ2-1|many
CASSLVGVSSYNEQFF
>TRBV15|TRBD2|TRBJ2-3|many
CATAGTSATSTDTQYF
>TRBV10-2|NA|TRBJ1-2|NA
CASTRGRANYGYTF
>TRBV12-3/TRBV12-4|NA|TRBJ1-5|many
CASSFSPANQPQHF
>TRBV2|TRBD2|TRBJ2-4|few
CASSLAGVDIQYF
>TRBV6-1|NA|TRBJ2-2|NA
CASRQPSTWTGELFF
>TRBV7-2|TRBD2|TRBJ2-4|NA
CASSLRRTSGTKNIQYF
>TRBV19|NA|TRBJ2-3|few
CASSNRGSTDTQYF
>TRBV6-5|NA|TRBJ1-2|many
CASSYHRELEGYTF
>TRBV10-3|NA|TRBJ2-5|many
CAISRDGETQYF
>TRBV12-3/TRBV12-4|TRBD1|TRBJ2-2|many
CASRPGQGLNTGELFF
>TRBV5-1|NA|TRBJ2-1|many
CASSSLGEVPYNEQFF
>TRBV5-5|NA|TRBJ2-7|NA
CASSLGGTVAVYEQYF
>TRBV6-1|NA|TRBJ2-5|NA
CASALDKTQYF
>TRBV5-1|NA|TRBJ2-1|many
CASSRIGGQLNNEQFF
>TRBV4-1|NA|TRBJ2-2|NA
CASSRDSDTNTGELFF
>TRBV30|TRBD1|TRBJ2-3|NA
CAWSVLVGTGGLGPDTQYF
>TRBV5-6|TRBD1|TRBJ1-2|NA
CASSWTGGDGYTF
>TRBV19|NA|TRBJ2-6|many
CASTLGSSGANVLTF
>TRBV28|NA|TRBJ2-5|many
CASSFSSGGLQETQYF
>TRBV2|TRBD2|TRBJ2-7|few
CASRGTSGPYEQYF
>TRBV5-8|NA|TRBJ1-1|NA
CASSPILRNTEAFF
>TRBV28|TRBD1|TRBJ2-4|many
CASSSPGQVIAKNIQYF
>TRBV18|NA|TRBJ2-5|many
CASSPPAAQWETQYF
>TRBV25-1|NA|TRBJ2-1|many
CASSQSSPGPLTGNEQFF
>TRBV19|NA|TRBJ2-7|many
CASSISGTRSYEQYF
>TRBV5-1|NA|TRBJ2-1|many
CASSLTGSSNEQFF
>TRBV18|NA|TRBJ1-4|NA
CASSPPSGTGATNEKLFF
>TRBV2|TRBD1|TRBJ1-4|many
CASSWDRLREKLFF
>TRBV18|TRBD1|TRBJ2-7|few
CASSHRDRGFREQYF
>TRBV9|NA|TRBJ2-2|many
CASSVQGTSGTGELFF
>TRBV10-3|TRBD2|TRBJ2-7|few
CATVGGSDYEQYF
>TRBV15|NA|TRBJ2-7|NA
CATSRVVSYEQYF
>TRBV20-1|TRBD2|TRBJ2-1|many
CSAQKAGGAYNEQFF
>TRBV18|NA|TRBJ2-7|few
CASSQGLGFLYEQYF
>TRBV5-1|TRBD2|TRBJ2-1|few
CASRYLAGVDEQFF
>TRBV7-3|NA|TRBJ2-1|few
CASSYAGGEQFF
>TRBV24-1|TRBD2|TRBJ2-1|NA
CATSDLSGRALNEQFF
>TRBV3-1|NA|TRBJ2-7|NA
CASSRGGLPSYEQYF
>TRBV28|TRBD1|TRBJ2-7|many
CASSLTGGPGREQYF
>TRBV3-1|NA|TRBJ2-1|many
CASSHLQGRNNEQFF
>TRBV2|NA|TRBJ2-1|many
CASRATSNEQFF
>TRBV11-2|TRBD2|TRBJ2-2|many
CASSPPNGRVRGELFF
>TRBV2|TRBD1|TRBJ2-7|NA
CASRTQTGKFYEQYF
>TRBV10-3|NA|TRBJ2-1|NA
CAISDGWVEQFF
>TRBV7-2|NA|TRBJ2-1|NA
CASSLADAVQSGEQFF
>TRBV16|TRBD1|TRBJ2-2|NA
CASSQTGGVYTGELFF
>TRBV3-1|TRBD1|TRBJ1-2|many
CASSQGGGGIFYYGYTF
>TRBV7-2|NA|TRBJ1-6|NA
CASSLGLVSPIQDSPLHF
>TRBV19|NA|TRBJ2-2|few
CASSDSNTGELFF
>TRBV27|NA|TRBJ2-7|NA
CASSVWGRLYEQYF
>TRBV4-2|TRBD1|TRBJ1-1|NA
CASSQDWGQGVVGMDTEAFF
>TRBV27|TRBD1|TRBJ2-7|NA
CASRDSSTGTGFYEQYF